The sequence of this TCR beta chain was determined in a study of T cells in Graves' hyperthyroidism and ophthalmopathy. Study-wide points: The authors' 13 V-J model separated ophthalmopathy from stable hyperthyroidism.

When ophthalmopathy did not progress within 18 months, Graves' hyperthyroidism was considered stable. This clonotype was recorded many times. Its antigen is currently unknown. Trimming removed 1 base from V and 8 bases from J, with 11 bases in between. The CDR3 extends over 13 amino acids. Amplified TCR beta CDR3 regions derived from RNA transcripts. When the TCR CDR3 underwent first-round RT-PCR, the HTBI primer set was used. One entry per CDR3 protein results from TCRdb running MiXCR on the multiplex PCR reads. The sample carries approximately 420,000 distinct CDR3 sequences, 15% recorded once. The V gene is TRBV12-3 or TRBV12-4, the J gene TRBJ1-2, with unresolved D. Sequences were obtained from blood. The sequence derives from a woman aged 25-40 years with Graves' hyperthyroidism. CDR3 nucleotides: TGTGCCAGCAGTTTAGTTTTCGTGGACGGCTACACCTTC. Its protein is CASSLVFVDGYTF.